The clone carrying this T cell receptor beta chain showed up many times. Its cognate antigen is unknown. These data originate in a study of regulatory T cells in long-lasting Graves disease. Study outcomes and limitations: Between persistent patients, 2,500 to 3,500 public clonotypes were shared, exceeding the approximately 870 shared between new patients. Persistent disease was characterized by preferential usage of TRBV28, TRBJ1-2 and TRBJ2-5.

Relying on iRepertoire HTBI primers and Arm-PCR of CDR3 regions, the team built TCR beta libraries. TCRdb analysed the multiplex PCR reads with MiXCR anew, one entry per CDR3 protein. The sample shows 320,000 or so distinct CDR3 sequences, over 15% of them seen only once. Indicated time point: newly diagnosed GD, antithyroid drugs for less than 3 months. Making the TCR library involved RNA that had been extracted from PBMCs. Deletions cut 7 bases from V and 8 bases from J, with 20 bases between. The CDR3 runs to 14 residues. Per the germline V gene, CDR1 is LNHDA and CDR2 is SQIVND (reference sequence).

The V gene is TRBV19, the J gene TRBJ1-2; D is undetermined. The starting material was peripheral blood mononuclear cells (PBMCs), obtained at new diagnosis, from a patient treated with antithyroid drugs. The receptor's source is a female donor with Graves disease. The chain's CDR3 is CASTERAAPGGYTF. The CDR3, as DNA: TGTGCCAGTACGGAACGGGCGGCCCCCGGAGGCTACACCTTC.